The text below deals with one T cell receptor beta chain. Its cognate antigen has yet to be identified. Qualities for individual bases were not recorded, and no much larger clone is one base off. This record comes from a study of vaccination effects on CD4 cells after COVID-19 (dated by TCRdb to the early 2020s). Notes on the research overall: Participants received two doses of either the BNT162b2 or the mRNA-1273 mRNA SARS-CoV-2 vaccine. SARS-CoV-2 spike-specific CD4+ TCR repertoires were compared before and after mRNA vaccination in COVID-19 convalescent patients and in infection-naive vaccine recipients. Altogether, roughly 10 COVID-19 convalescent patients and 4 SARS-CoV-2-naive healthy vaccine recipients made up the full study. Cultures from other donors in the study were sequenced with the Oncomine TCR Beta short-read assay on an Illumina iSeq 100. Study-wide findings and limitations: Marked clonal contraction was observed in both infection-induced and vaccine-induced clones at late post-vaccination timepoints, consistent with waning T cell responses. Among healthy vaccine recipients, nearly all vaccine-induced clones were SARS-CoV-2 mono-reactive, and just 1 of 255 was cross-reactive with common cold coronaviruses. Only a small number of convalescent patients were included, and no early post-infection timepoints were available, which limited the study.

In the ViraFEST assay, PBMC were stimulated with viral peptide pools, and TCR sequencing was then used to find antigen-specific CD4+ T cell clonotypes based on their expansion. After approximately eleven days of culture, CD4+ T cells were isolated with the EasySep CD4+ T cell isolation kit. None of the healthy vaccine recipients had a prior SARS-CoV-2 infection, which was confirmed by nucleocapsid antibody tests that came back negative both before and after vaccination. Two million PBMC per well were cultured with around 10 ug/ml peptides in IMDM containing approximately 4.6% human AB serum, about 9.6 IU/ml IL-2 and gentamicin. Half of the culture medium was replaced with fresh IL-2-containing medium on days 3 and 7. Unless otherwise noted, each peptide stimulation condition was cultured in triplicate wells. Using Ficoll-Paque Plus gradient centrifugation, PBMC were separated from whole blood and then either used fresh or cryopreserved at -140C. The spike proteins of SARS-CoV-2 and of the common cold coronaviruses HCoV-NL63, HCoV-OC43 and HCoV-229E were spanned by overlapping peptide pools. Genomic DNA was extracted from cultured CD4+ T cells with the QIAamp micro DNA kit.

Libraries were made using the immunoSEQ multiplex PCR assay. DNA from the CD4+ T cells that had been cultured and isolated underwent TCR beta CDR3 sequencing. From the authors' description of their analysis: Non-productive TCR sequences were discarded, and reads were trimmed to the CDR3 region, with only CDR3s of 7 or more amino acids retained. Antigen-specific clonotypes were identified with the MANAFEST web app by comparing expansion in peptide wells against reference cultures. Positive clones required FDR<0.05 expansion versus reference and all other wells, odds ratio above 5, and frequency above 0.1% in two replicate wells. Cross-reactive clonotypes were defined as significantly expanded in SARS-CoV-2 spike wells and in at least one common cold coronavirus spike condition. Using the stringdist R package, CDR3 similarity was measured by Levenshtein distance, and unrooted trees were constructed with ape in R 3.6.1. TCRdb took this table from immuneACCESS and kept in-frame rearrangements with V and J called. Such tables lack part of the clones; where checked against another copy, unresolved V genes explain under half of the gap, and the rest is unexplained. V and J calls plus clone size are reproduced from that table; the DNA served to infer D and trimming. This sample is represented by roughly 67,000 clones; 60% to 85% of them were singletons. The ten most abundant clones make up roughly 10% of the sample.

V loses 7 bases of germline sequence and J loses 3 bases, and the interval between the two ends is 10 bases. The CDR3, cysteine through phenylalanine, is 12 amino acids long. Of the read, only the CDR3 DNA is kept; its 36 bases are in frame from base 1. Reading the germline V gene gives CDR1 SGDLS and CDR2 YYNGEE. The sample consisted of CD4+ T cells from PBMCs cultured with SARS-CoV-2 spike peptides, taken before COVID-19 vaccination. The meaning of the sample's cell subset or site label: SARS-CoV-2 spike overlapping peptide pool stimulation. The chain employs TRBV9 and TRBJ1-2; TRBD1 could be the D gene, as 6 bases match. The source is a human donor who received a COVID-19 vaccine. The sequenced DNA: TGTGCCAGCTGGGGGGCCCACTATGGCTACACCTTC. Translated, it reads CASWGAHYGYTF. With all but the CDR3 taken from the reference TRBV9 and TRBJ1-2 genes, the full variable domain is: DSGVTQTPKHLITATGQRVTLRCSPRSGDLSVYWYQQSLDQGLQFLIQYYNGEERAKGNILERFSAQQFPDLHSELNLSSLELGDSALYFCASWGAHYGYTFGSGTRLTVV.